A selection of T cell receptor beta chains follows, all from one sample in a study of T cell responses to AZD1222 COVID-19 vaccine. Here immunoSEQ multiplex PCR was the method, and the copy in TCRdb shows in-frame clones only, minus some. The profile shows roughly 97,000 clones, 85% to 90% of them singletons. Here the sequenced sample was peripheral blood, taken on day 0 of AZD1222 vaccination. All receptors come from an adult in good health. The CDR3 runs from the conserved cysteine through the conserved F or W. The order of the fields is J gene, D gene, clone size, V gene, CDR3 protein, CDR3 DNA. A D gene is named only where the DNA matches it firmly. Not every row has a clone size; where given, it reads once, few, many or a size class.

TRBJ1-2	NA	NA	TRBV10-3	CAISEGKGSGYTF	TGTGCCATCAGTGAGGGGAAGGGCTCTGGCTACACCTTC
TRBJ1-3	NA	NA	TRBV5-3	CARSLVRNTIYF	TGTGCCAGAAGCTTGGTTCGGAACACCATATATTTT
TRBJ2-3	TRBD2	NA	TRBV3-1/TRBV3-2	CASSPAGGTDTQYF	TGTGCCAGCAGCCCAGCGGGGGGGACAGATACGCAGTATTTT
TRBJ2-5	NA	NA	TRBV7-3	CASSYNKGSGETQYF	TGTGCCAGCAGCTACAATAAAGGGTCCGGGGAGACCCAGTACTTC
TRBJ2-5	TRBD1	once	TRBV10-3	CAIRGQGASETQYF	TGTGCCATCAGGGGACAGGGGGCCTCAGAGACCCAGTACTTC
TRBJ1-1	TRBD1	NA	TRBV7-9	CASSRDRVTEAFF	TGTGCCAGCAGCCGGGACAGGGTAACTGAAGCTTTCTTT
TRBJ1-1	NA	NA	TRBV5-1	CASRGGSQENTEAFF	TGCGCCAGCCGAGGGGGGAGTCAGGAGAACACTGAAGCTTTCTTT
TRBJ2-1	NA	NA	TRBV6-5	CASSSHGGGGREQFF	TGTGCCAGCAGTTCGCACGGGGGCGGAGGACGTGAGCAGTTCTTC
TRBJ1-5	NA	NA	TRBV7-2	CASSLVPAKENQPQHF	TGTGCCAGCAGCTTAGTTCCCGCTAAGGAGAATCAGCCCCAGCATTTT
TRBJ2-3	TRBD2	NA	TRBV5-1	CASSLEPSGATDTQYF	TGCGCCAGCAGCTTGGAGCCTAGCGGGGCCACAGATACGCAGTATTTT
TRBJ2-2	TRBD2	NA	TRBV13	CASSSSGRDTGELFF	TGTGCCAGCAGCTCTAGCGGGAGGGACACCGGGGAGCTGTTTTTT
TRBJ1-2	NA	NA	TRBV19	CASSPLGQGGNYGYTF	TGTGCCAGTAGCCCCCTGGGGCAGGGAGGGAACTATGGCTACACCTTC
TRBJ1-1	NA	NA	TRBV15	CATSREGHLTEAFF	TGTGCCACCAGCAGAGAGGGACATTTAACTGAAGCTTTCTTT
TRBJ1-6	NA	NA	TRBV5-1	CASSLESYYNSPLHF	TGCGCCAGCAGCTTGGAATCCTACTATAATTCACCCCTCCACTTT
TRBJ1-1	NA	once	TRBV18	CASSPNSRQMNTEAFF	TGTGCCAGCTCACCAAACTCAAGACAGATGAACACTGAAGCTTTCTTT
TRBJ2-1	NA	NA	TRBV9	CASSVAGSAQGEQFF	TGTGCCAGCAGCGTAGCAGGATCTGCTCAAGGTGAGCAGTTCTTC
TRBJ1-2	NA	NA	TRBV9	CASSPGEGSVSGYTF	TGTGCCAGCAGCCCCGGAGAGGGTTCGGTTTCTGGCTACACCTTC
TRBJ1-5	NA	NA	TRBV20-1	CSASRRGGQPQHF	TGCAGTGCTAGTCGCAGGGGCGGGCAGCCCCAGCATTTT
TRBJ2-5	NA	NA	TRBV6-5	CASIPMGNIQETQYF	TGTGCCAGCATCCCCATGGGCAACATACAAGAGACCCAGTACTTC